The TCR beta chain under discussion was sequenced for a study of blood T cell repertoires in COVID-19. Study summary: COVID-19 samples collected from the United States, Italy and Spain covered acute and convalescent phases. T cells, B-cell-depleted T cells, or PBMCs provided the cDNA or gDNA that served as material.

CDR3 size: 13 residues. The germline CDR1 and CDR2 sequences are SNHLY and FYNNEI. The V and J ends lost 4 bases and 5 bases, in that order; junction bases with no gene match: 2. In the study's own analysis: Amplification of reference gene primers provided the estimated nucleated cell counts. Some clones are missing from TCRdb's copy, which holds only in-frame ones; the method was immunoSEQ multiplex PCR. V and J calls and clone size are those listed in that table; D and trimming were worked out from the DNA. The table shows 45,000 to 65,000 clones, with 78% occurring only once. Sequenced sample: peripheral blood. The sequence was obtained from a human donor in a cohort sampled during active COVID-19. The chain uses TRBV2 and TRBJ2-1; 7 bases fit TRBD2. The DNA of the CDR3 is TGTGCCAGCAGTGGGACTAGAAACAATGAGCAGTTCTTC. Its protein is CASSGTRNNEQFF.